This passage covers 27 T cell receptor beta chains from one sample sequenced in a study of T cell repertoires in cytomegalovirus infection. Each CDR3 protein gets one entry after TCRdb re-called the reads with MiXCR. This sample carries fewer than 550,000 distinct CDR3 sequences, approximately 25% of them seen once, and the ten largest clones take roughly 13%. Sequencing was performed on PBMCs. The receptors derive from a human donor in good health (CMV status not recorded). Some clones in this sample may be carry-over from other donors' samples.

The rearrangement uses TRBV4-2 and TRBJ2-3, with D unclear. V lost 2 bases to trimming and J lost 2 bases, with 8 bases between them. CDR1 is LGHNA and CDR2 is YNFKEQ in the germline V gene. CDR3 size: 14 residues. This chain's CDR3 is CASSQRADTDTQYF. For the CDR3, the DNA is TGTGCCAGCAGCCAAAGGGCTGACACAGATACGCAGTATTTT.

This clonotype was picked up many times. The gene calls are TRBV7-2 and TRBJ2-3; D may be TRBD2 (5 bases). This CDR3 region has 14 residues. Germline values: CDR1 SGHTA, CDR2 FQGNSA. V gave up 8 bases and J gave up 0 bases, with 12 bases separating them. The CDR3: CASSRGGSTDTQYF. CDR3 bases: TGTGCCAGCTCGCGCGGCGGGAGCACAGATACGCAGTATTTT.

The chain is built from TRBV12-3 or TRBV12-4 and TRBJ1-1; no firm D call. V lost 5 bases and J 2 bases, leaving 12 bases between the germline ends. The CDR3 length is 14 residues. The CDR3 DNA is TGTGCCAGCAGTCCAGGTACTCGCAACACTGAAGCTTTCTTT. Translation: CASSPGTRNTEAFF.

In this sample, this clonotype turned up many times. The chain is built from TRBV6-2 or TRBV6-3 and TRBJ2-2, with 8 bases aligning to TRBD2. Germline V gene lookup returns CDR1 MNHEY and CDR2 SVGEGT. Unmatched junction bases numbered 9, after V lost 7 bases and J lost 8 bases. CDR3 length: 14 amino acids. The CDR3 reads CASTLSGSLGELFF. The CDR3 bases are TGTGCCAGCACCCTAAGCGGGAGTCTAGGGGAGCTGTTTTTT.

This sequence joins TRBV29-1 and TRBJ2-5; 12 bases fit TRBD2. The CDR3 consists of 14 residues. The germline V gene has CDR1 SQVTM and CDR2 ANQGSEA. V lost 7 bases to trimming and J lost 0 bases; unmatched junction nucleotides: 3. CDR3 coding DNA: TGCAGCGCTCGGACTAGCGGGAACCAAGAGACCCAGTACTTC. This codes for CSARTSGNQETQYF.

This rearrangement joins TRBV18 to TRBJ2-5; 11 nucleotides line up with TRBD2. The CDR3 totals 16 residues. Germline V CDR1 and CDR2: KGHSH, LQKENI. J was trimmed by 4 bases and V by 1 base; bases with no gene match: 5. The CDR3 region is CASSPLAGGPGETQYF. CDR3 DNA sequence: TGTGCCAGCTCACCACTAGCGGGAGGGCCCGGAGAGACCCAGTACTTC.

This clonotype was observed a handful of times. The chain employs TRBV6-2 or TRBV6-3 and TRBJ2-7, with a possible D match to TRBD2 (6 bases). The germline V and J ends were trimmed by 2 bases and 5 bases, with 22 bases remaining between them. CDR1 is MNHEY and CDR2 is SVGEGT in the germline V gene. This CDR3 is 17 amino acids long. The CDR3 reads CASSYGVAALAVNEQYF. As DNA, the CDR3 is TGTGCCAGCAGTTACGGGGTAGCGGCCCTGGCAGTCAACGAGCAGTACTTC.

The chain has TRBV19 and TRBJ1-5; 8 bases align to TRBD1. Trimming at V came to 3 bases and at J to 6 bases, leaving 13 bases not matched to a gene. This CDR3 has 17 amino acids. Germline CDR1 reads LNHDA; CDR2 reads SQIVND (reference sequence). CDR3 nucleotide sequence: TGTGCCAGTAGTATCCCCGGACAGGGAGCCTTTGGTCAGCCCCAGCATTTT. Its protein product is CASSIPGQGAFGQPQHF.

This clonotype was observed many times. The rearrangement links TRBV7-8 to TRBJ2-7, with a tentative D call TRBD1 (6 bases). CDR1 is SGHVS, CDR2 FQNEAQ, per germline. Trimming removed 1 base at V and 2 bases at J, with 9 bases between. CDR3 size: 14 residues. The CDR3 nucleotides are TGTGCCAGCAGCTTAGGGGGGCTCACCTACGAGCAGTACTTC. Protein: CASSLGGLTYEQYF.

There are a few counts of this clonotype. The genes are TRBV20-1 and TRBJ2-1; D perhaps matches TRBD1 (6 bases). The germline gives CDR1 DFQATT, CDR2 SNEGSKA (reference sequence). There are 12 residues in the CDR3. Trimming pared 2 bases from V and 7 bases from J, leaving 9 bases between. DNA for the CDR3: TGCAGTGCTAGACACAGGGTGAATGAGCAGTTCTTC. It codes for CSARHRVNEQFF.

The chain uses TRBV12-3 or TRBV12-4 and TRBJ1-3; no firm D call. This CDR3 has 15 amino acids. With 3 bases removed from V and 0 bases from J, the gap between germline ends came to 9 bases. The CDR3 loop reads CASSFRGFSGNTIYF. The CDR3 DNA reads as TGTGCCAGCAGTTTCCGGGGATTCTCTGGAAACACCATATATTTT.

The sample holds many counts of this clonotype. The rearrangement joins TRBV7-2 to TRBJ1-1, with 9 bases matching TRBD1. This CDR3 comprises 16 residues. Germline loops: CDR1 SGHTA, CDR2 FQGNSA. After removal of 3 bases from V and 6 bases from J, the junction contained 11 bases not matched to a gene. The CDR3 is CASSFRPGQGSAEAFF. CDR3 nucleotide sequence: TGTGCCAGCAGCTTCCGTCCGGGACAGGGATCAGCTGAAGCTTTCTTT.

The chain links TRBV20-1 to TRBJ1-2, with 7 bases aligning to TRBD1. There are 12 residues in the CDR3. With V trimmed by 5 bases and J by 5 bases, 5 bases remained unmatched. The V gene's germline CDR1 is DFQATT and CDR2 SNEGSKA (reference sequence). The CDR3 sequence is CSAGETGYGYTF. CDR3 DNA: TGCAGTGCTGGGGAGACAGGGTATGGCTACACCTTC.

The chain carries TRBV4-1 and TRBJ2-1; TRBD2 matches at 7 bases. The length of the CDR3 is 17 residues. Losses at the gene ends were 6 bases for V and 1 base for J; bases not matched to a gene: 12. CDR1 and CDR2 (germline): MGHRA, YSYEKL. The CDR3 reads CASRHEEGGSSYNEQFF. The CDR3 DNA reads as TGCGCCAGCAGACACGAGGAGGGCGGGAGTTCCTACAATGAGCAGTTCTTC.

This chain uses TRBV28 with TRBJ2-1; 11 bases are a match to TRBD2. The V gene's germline CDR1 is MDHEN and CDR2 SYDVKM. This CDR3 comprises 16 residues. V lost 2 bases, J lost 6 bases, and 6 bases stayed unmatched. The CDR3 is CASSLGTSGSANEQFF. The CDR3 nucleotides read TGTGCCAGCAGTTTAGGAACTAGCGGGAGTGCCAATGAGCAGTTCTTC. The full variable domain, rest sourced from reference TRBV28 and TRBJ2-1, is DVKVTQSSRYLVKRTGEKVFLECVQDMDHENMFWYRQDPGLGLRLIYFSYDVKMKEKGDIPEGYSVSREKKERFSLILESASTNQTSMYLCASSLGTSGSANEQFFGPGTRLTVL.

For this clonotype: A much larger clone lies a single base off, so this may be a read error. The CDR3 sequence: CASSLQAGDSNEQLF. In DNA, the CDR3 is TGTGCCAGCAGCTTACAAGCGGGAGATTCGAATGAGCAGTTATTC. The rearrangement uses TRBV7-9 and TRBJ2-1; 8 nucleotides match TRBD2. The CDR3 sequence is 15 residues long. Germline-derived CDR1 and CDR2 are SEHNR and FQNEAQ (reference sequence). Full variable domain (outside the CDR3, taken from reference TRBV7-9 and TRBJ2-1): DTGVSQNPRHKITKRGQNVTFRCDPISEHNRLYWYRQTLGQGPEFLTYFQNEAQLEKSRLLSDRFSAERPKGSFSTLEIQRTEQGDSAMYLCASSLQAGDSNEQLFGPGTRLTVL.

This clonotype was detected only a few times. This sequence joins TRBV27 and TRBJ2-6; either TRBD1 or TRBD2 may supply D (5 bases each). CDR1 and CDR2 from the germline V gene are MNHEY and SMNVEV (reference sequence). Trimming took 10 bases from V and 2 from J, leaving 15 bases between them. The CDR3 length is 15 residues. DNA for the CDR3: TGTGCCATCCGGGACCCGGTGCCTGGGGCCAACGTCCTGACTTTC. This translates into CAIRDPVPGANVLTF.

The table lists this clonotype with many counts. The V call is TRBV7-2, the J call TRBJ2-7; no reliable D call. The germline V gene has CDR1 SGHTA and CDR2 FQGNSA. Trimming stripped 1 base from V and 2 bases from J, with 12 bases between. The CDR3 is 15 residues long. The CDR3 reads CASSLVGDSAYEQYV. CDR3 DNA sequence: TGTGCCAGCAGCTTAGTAGGAGACTCCGCCTACGAGCAGTACGTC.

This clonotype has only a few counts. The gene calls are TRBV6-1 and TRBJ1-5; D perhaps matches TRBD1 (5 bases). The length of the CDR3 is 14 residues. CDR1 is MNHNS, CDR2 SASEGT, per germline. V was trimmed by 7 bases and J by 5 bases, leaving 15 bases between them. CDR3 sequence reads: CASNWSGFDQPQHF. DNA of the CDR3: TGTGCCAGCAACTGGTCAGGGTTCGATCAGCCCCAGCATTTT.

The table lists this clonotype with many counts. The J gene is TRBJ2-7, the V gene TRBV11-1, with 11 positions matching TRBD1. Germline CDR1 and CDR2: SGHAT and FQDESV (reference sequence). This CDR3 has 15 amino acids. The trim removed 7 bases at V and 2 bases at J, leaving 7 bases unmatched. DNA for the CDR3: TGTGCCAGCAACCTGGGACAGGGGGTTACCTACGAGCAGTACTTC. Its translation: CASNLGQGVTYEQYF. Full variable domain (rest looked up from reference TRBV11-1 and TRBJ2-7): EAEVAQSPRYKITEKSQAVAFWCDPISGHATLYWYRQILGQGPELLVQFQDESVVDDSQLPKDRFSAERLKGVDSTLKIQPAELGDSAMYLCASNLGQGVTYEQYFGPGTRLTVT.

In this sample, this clonotype turned up many times. The chain uses TRBV19 and TRBJ1-5, with D possibly TRBD1 on 5 matching bases. The CDR3 has 13 residues. CDR1 LNHDA and CDR2 SQIVND come from the germline V gene (reference sequence). Trimming took off 5 bases at V and 5 bases at J, with 10 bases between the two ends. CDR3 nucleotides: TGTGCCAGTAGTGGCAGCAGGGATCAGCCCCAGCATTTT. Its translation is CASSGSRDQPQHF.

This clonotype was seen more than once but under ten times. The V and J genes are TRBV11-1 and TRBJ2-1; 15 bases are shared with TRBD2. V lost 10 bases to trimming and J lost 5 bases; unmatched junction nucleotides: 9. CDR1 is SGHAT, CDR2 FQDESV, per germline (reference sequence). The CDR3 is made up of 16 amino acids. The chain's CDR3 is CATLGLAGGPHNEQFF. Written as DNA, the CDR3 is TGTGCCACCTTAGGACTAGCGGGAGGGCCCCACAATGAGCAGTTCTTC. Drawing the rest from reference TRBV11-1 and TRBJ2-1, the complete variable domain is EAEVAQSPRYKITEKSQAVAFWCDPISGHATLYWYRQILGQGPELLVQFQDESVVDDSQLPKDRFSAERLKGVDSTLKIQPAELGDSAMYLCATLGLAGGPHNEQFFGPGTRLTVL.

This clonotype was seen more than once but under ten times. The chain employs TRBV12-3 or TRBV12-4 and TRBJ2-1, with 11 nucleotides matching TRBD2. V trimming: 6 bases; J trimming: 4 bases; junction bases outside the gene matches: 8. The CDR3 is made up of 16 amino acids. Here the CDR3 reads CASSPRSGREYNEQFF. CDR3 coding DNA: TGTGCCAGCAGCCCCCGTAGCGGGAGGGAATACAATGAGCAGTTCTTC.

The chain couples TRBV28 to TRBJ1-2; D not certain. V was clipped by 1 base and J by 5 bases, with 11 bases between them. Germline-derived CDR1 and CDR2 are MDHEN and SYDVKM. The CDR3 spans 14 residues. Written as DNA, the CDR3 is TGTGCCAGCAGTTTATTTGGATCCCTATATGGCTACACCTTC. It codes for CASSLFGSLYGYTF.

The rearrangement joins TRBV20-1 to TRBJ2-7; D remains ambiguous. The V gene lost 2 bases and the J gene lost 1 base, with 0 bases spanning the gap. The V gene's germline CDR1 is DFQATT and CDR2 SNEGSKA (reference sequence). CDR3 size: 10 residues. The CDR3 bases are TGCAGTGCTAGATCCTACGAGCAGTACTTC. This encodes CSARSYEQYF.

The chain has TRBV20-1 and TRBJ1-6; D unresolved. The CDR3 contains 12 residues. The V and J ends lost 3 bases and 8 bases respectively, with 8 bases between them. The germline V gene encodes CDR1 DFQATT and CDR2 SNEGSKA (reference sequence). This CDR3 is CSARGEDSPLHF. For the CDR3, the DNA is TGCAGTGCTAGGGGAGAAGATTCACCCCTCCACTTT.

The chain is built from TRBV20-1 and TRBJ2-5; D not certain. Germline values: CDR1 DFQATT, CDR2 SNEGSKA (reference sequence). The V gene lost 1 base and the J gene lost 1 base, with 10 bases spanning the gap. This CDR3 is 14 amino acids long. CDR3 DNA: TGCAGTGCTAGAGGATGGGTCTTCCAAGAGACCCAGTACTTC. Residues: CSARGWVFQETQYF.